Included here is one T cell receptor beta chain sequence, with context. The source of the sample is a study of control samples from healthy donors and cancer patients. The table came from immunoSEQ multiplex PCR; TCRdb's copy has only in-frame clones and leaves some out. The sample data list fewer than 250,000 clones. Trimming shortened V by 3 bases and J by 2 bases, and 14 bases separated the two germline ends. Germline V gene lookup returns CDR1 MGHRA and CDR2 YSYEKL. This CDR3 has 15 amino acids. The sequence was obtained from a woman in her twenties or thirties in good health. The rearrangement joins TRBV4-1 to TRBJ2-7, with unresolved D. The material sequenced was blood. Here the CDR3 reads CASSQGMTATYEQYF. The CDR3, as DNA: TGCGCCAGCAGCCAGGGGATGACCGCAACCTACGAGCAGTACTTC.